The clone carrying this T cell receptor (beta chain) was seen a few times. Sequenced by immunoSEQ multiplex PCR; TCRdb stores in-frame clones only, minus some. This table holds hundreds of thousands of clones, 88% found once. The sample is drawn from a study of blood T cell repertoires in COVID-19. The CDR3 is made up of 15 amino acids. Input material: peripheral blood. This TCR derives from a woman in her forties or fifties with COVID-19, enrolled during active disease. The chain has TRBV21-1 and TRBJ1-5; the table's TRBD1 call for D was not verified on the DNA. TRBV21-1 is a pseudogene segment. The CDR3 coding sequence is TGTGCCAGCAGCAAAGGGCCAGGAACCAATCAGCCCCAGCATTTT. Protein product: CASSKGPGTNQPQHF.